This entry features one T cell receptor beta chain sequence. The antigen is not known. The record originates from a study of CD8 T cells in Susac syndrome. J gave up 0 bases and V 4 bases, and 3 bases lay outside the gene matches. The CDR3 is 15 residues long. Germline V CDR1 and CDR2: MDHEN, SYDVKM. Whole-study findings and limits: The number of individuals included in the study's TCR sequencing and HLA analysis was acknowledged as relatively small.

An amount of RNA that ranged from roughly 0.5 to 1 ug was reverse transcribed with random hexamers. An immunoSEQ multiplex PCR amplified TCR beta CDR3 over 54 Vbeta and 13 Jbeta. TCRdb independently ran MiXCR on the immunoSEQ multiplex PCR reads; one entry per CDR3 protein. Of some 120,000 distinct CDR3 sequences in the sample, about 95% were seen once. Sequencing of TCR beta, carried out with a high-throughput approach, was applied to CD8+ and CD4+ T cells from the blood. The CD8+ and CD4+ T cells were negatively isolated, with the TEMRA cells enriched by FACS. Sequences were obtained from CD4+ T cells from PBMCs. The clonotype originates from a human donor in good health. The chain is built from TRBV28 and TRBJ2-3, with 8 bases aligning to TRBD2. The CDR3 DNA sequence: TGTGCCAGCAGTTCAGCGGGAGTTAGCACAGATACGCAGTATTTT. Its translation is CASSSAGVSTDTQYF.